Shown below are 30 T cell receptor beta chains from a single sample sequenced in a study of T-cell reconstitution after alpha-beta-depleted transplantation in children. Preparation of the TCRbeta library involved a method that used unique molecular identifiers. A single record per CDR3 protein comes from TCRdb applying MiXCR to the PCR reads. The data contain about 280,000 distinct CDR3 sequences, around a tenth of them singletons. Sequencing used peripheral blood, obtained 180 days after TCRalphabeta/CD19-depleted stem cell transplant. These receptors came from a male patient between 2 and 15 years old who had a stem cell transplant for chronic granulomatous disease, so the T cells may come from the graft donor.

The sample holds many counts of this clonotype. The DNA of the CDR3 is TGTGCCACCAGCAGAGGGACAGGGAAAATCTCTGGGGCCAACGTCCTGACTTTC. Amino acids: CATSRGTGKISGANVLTF. The chain is built from TRBV15 and TRBJ2-6; TRBD1 matches at 8 bases. The germline gives CDR1 LNHNV, CDR2 YYDKDF (reference sequence). This CDR3 comprises 18 residues. Trimming removed 1 base from V and 0 bases from J; junction bases left unmatched: 5.

There are many counts of this clonotype. The chain is built from TRBV6-2 or TRBV6-3 and TRBJ2-2, with D possibly called TRBD1 or TRBD2 (5 bases each). Germline assignment: CDR1 MNHEY and CDR2 SVGEGT. Trimming removed 6 bases at V and 6 bases at J, with 14 bases between. The CDR3 length is 14 residues. CDR3 loop: CASRPRGSAGELFF. The CDR3 region has the DNA TGTGCCAGCAGGCCTCGGGGCTCGGCCGGGGAGCTGTTTTTT.

In this sample, this clonotype turned up many times. V gene TRBV5-1 combines with J gene TRBJ2-3; 8 nucleotides align to TRBD2. The germline V gene encodes CDR1 SGHRS and CDR2 YFSETQ. There are 15 residues in the CDR3. The J segment lost 2 bases and the V segment lost 4 bases, leaving 6 bases of the junction unmatched. CDR3: CASSKEAGVTDTQYF. In DNA form, the CDR3 reads TGCGCCAGCAGCAAGGAAGCGGGAGTCACAGATACGCAGTATTTT.

This clonotype was counted many times. The rearrangement joins TRBV7-2 to TRBJ2-7; TRBD2 might be the D (5 bases). The CDR3 has 14 amino acids. The V end lost 5 bases, the J end lost 5 bases, and 16 bases lay between the germline ends. Germline values: CDR1 SGHTA, CDR2 FQGNSA. The CDR3 here is CASSPGPSFHEQYF. CDR3 in DNA: TGTGCCAGCAGCCCCGGGCCTAGCTTCCACGAGCAGTACTTC.

This clonotype was picked up many times. J is TRBJ2-5 and V is TRBV7-9; tentatively, D is TRBD1 (5 bases). Germline V gene data show CDR1 as SEHNR and CDR2 as FQNEAQ (reference sequence). The CDR3 contains 14 residues. V lost 2 bases, J lost 1 base, and 8 bases lay in between. The CDR3 DNA is TGTGCCAGCAGCTTACAGGGTCCCCAAGAGACCCAGTACTTC. The encoded protein is CASSLQGPQETQYF.

At least ten counts were recorded for this clonotype. This chain uses TRBV5-6 with TRBJ2-1; no reliable D call. Trimming pared 0 bases from V and 0 bases from J, leaving 19 bases between. CDR1 SGHDT and CDR2 YYEEEE come from the germline V gene. The CDR3 consists of 19 residues. The CDR3 nucleotides are TGTGCCAGCAGCTTGGTTTCAAAAAGCCATAACCCCTCCTACAATGAGCAGTTCTTC. It is translated as CASSLVSKSHNPSYNEQFF.

The chain recombines TRBV11-2 with TRBJ2-1; 7 nucleotides align to TRBD2. The CDR3 extends over 18 amino acids. CDR1 and CDR2 (germline): SGHAT, FQNNGV. The ends lost 0 bases at V and 0 bases at J; junction bases unmatched: 8. This CDR3 reads CASSLDPGGGSSYNEQFF. The CDR3 DNA follows: TGTGCCAGCAGCTTAGATCCCGGTGGCGGGAGCTCCTACAATGAGCAGTTCTTC. Variable domain in full (rest from reference TRBV11-2 and TRBJ2-1): EAGVAQSPRYKIIEKRQSVAFWCNPISGHATLYWYQQILGQGPKLLIQFQNNGVVDDSQLPKDRFSAERLKGVDSTLKIQPAKLEDSAVYLCASSLDPGGGSSYNEQFFGPGTRLTVL.

Ten or more counts support this clonotype. J is TRBJ1-1 and V is TRBV7-2; possibly TRBD1 for D (5 bases). Germline-derived CDR1 and CDR2 are SGHTA and FQGNSA. CDR3 length: 14 residues. Trimming shortened V by 5 bases and J by 0 bases, and 10 bases separated the two germline ends. CDR3 DNA sequence: TGTGCCAGCAGCCCCTCGGGACTGAACACTGAAGCTTTCTTT. Translating it yields CASSPSGLNTEAFF.

About this clonotype: With a much larger clone just one base away, this may be a read error. The chain uses TRBV12-3 or TRBV12-4 and TRBJ2-7, with no clear D. Trimming removed 4 bases at V and 0 bases at J, with 10 bases between. The CDR3 runs to 14 residues. CDR3 coding DNA: TGTGCCAGCAGTTACGAACAGAACTCCTACGAGCAGTACTTC. Amino acid sequence: CASSYEQNSYEQYF.

This clonotype was recorded many times. This chain links TRBV6-6 with TRBJ2-7; D may be TRBD2 (7 bases). V was pared by 8 bases and J by 6 bases, with 14 bases between. The CDR3 runs 12 residues. In germline, CDR1 is MNHNY, CDR2 SVGAGI (reference sequence). CDR3 nucleotide sequence: TGTGCCAGCCAATGGGGGGGGGCCGAGCAGTACTTC. Translation: CASQWGGAEQYF.

This clonotype was observed a single time. A much larger clone differs by one base, so this may be a read error. In DNA, the CDR3 is TGTGCCATCAGTCGAAGGGGGGAGGGCTATACGCAGTATTTT. Amino acid sequence: CAISRRGEGYTQYF. V gene TRBV6-1 combines with J gene TRBJ2-3, with D tentatively TRBD2 (7 bases). CDR3 length: 14 residues. Germline values: CDR1 MNHNS, CDR2 SASEGT.

This clonotype was recorded at least ten times. The chain joins TRBV4-1 to TRBJ1-2; D is perhaps TRBD1 (6 bases). Per the germline V gene, CDR1 is MGHRA and CDR2 is YSYEKL. V was shortened by 3 bases and J by 4 bases, with 24 bases between the two germline ends. The CDR3 is made up of 18 amino acids. The DNA for the CDR3 is TGCGCCAGCAGCCAGGACTTCGGAAGAGGACAGCCTGTCTATGGCTACACCTTC. Protein product: CASSQDFGRGQPVYGYTF.

This clonotype has ten or more counts. The rearrangement joins TRBV6-2 or TRBV6-3 to TRBJ2-1; TRBD2 matches at 10 bases. V shed 6 bases, J shed 0 bases, and the junction held 8 bases outside the gene matches. The germline CDR1 and CDR2 sequences are MNHEY and SVGEGT. This CDR3 has 17 residues. The CDR3 sequence: CASRPGLASYSYNEQFF. Here the CDR3 DNA reads TGTGCCAGCAGACCGGGACTAGCGTCTTACTCCTACAATGAGCAGTTCTTC.

There are many counts of this clonotype. This chain links TRBV5-1 with TRBJ2-3; D gene ambiguous. The germline V gene has CDR1 SGHRS and CDR2 YFSETQ. Deletions cut 1 base from V and 4 bases from J, with 7 bases between. This CDR3 region has 13 residues. Here the CDR3 DNA reads TGCGCCAGCAGCTTGAACTGGCCAGATACGCAGTATTTT. This translates into CASSLNWPDTQYF.

This clonotype was counted at least ten times. The V call is TRBV4-2, the J call TRBJ1-4, with 11 bases that match TRBD1. This CDR3 region has 16 residues. The V segment lost 0 bases and the J segment 7 bases; nucleotides outside the gene matches: 4. Germline V CDR1 and CDR2: LGHNA, YNFKEQ. The CDR3 coding sequence is TGTGCCAGCAGCCAAGACCGGACAGGGGGCCGTGAAAAACTGTTTTTT. It is translated as CASSQDRTGGREKLFF.

This clonotype was detected many times. This chain uses TRBV7-2 with TRBJ2-2; possible D gene TRBD2, 7 bases. Germline V lookup: CDR1 SGHTA, CDR2 FQGNSA. Trimming removed 5 bases from V and 4 bases from J, with 14 bases in between. The CDR3 has 15 amino acids. The CDR3 DNA follows: TGTGCCAGCAGCCAAAGGGGGAGGGGCACCGGGGAGCTGTTTTTT. Translation: CASSQRGRGTGELFF.

This clonotype showed up many times. V is TRBV29-1 and J is TRBJ2-1, with D possibly being TRBD2 (5 bases). V was pared by 3 bases and J by 5 bases, with 11 bases between. The CDR3 sequence is 13 residues long. CDR1 and CDR2 (germline): SQVTM, ANQGSEA. Here the CDR3 DNA reads TGCAGCGTTGATCGACTGGGAGACAATGAGCAGTTCTTC. Translating it yields CSVDRLGDNEQFF.

As to this clonotype: A read error may account for a junction end that differs from germline. V and J are TRBV12-3 or TRBV12-4 and TRBJ1-2; D might be TRBD1 (5 bases). The CDR3 covers 16 residues. In DNA, the CDR3 is TGTGCGAGCAGCTCCCTGGAGGGACCTACGGGATATGGCTACACCTTC. Amino acid sequence: CASSSLEGPTGYGYTF.

This clonotype was detected many times. The V and J genes are TRBV6-2 or TRBV6-3 and TRBJ2-1; 12 nucleotides agree with TRBD2. V dropped 5 bases and J dropped 1; count of bases not matched to a gene: 3. CDR3 length: 16 residues. CDR1 is MNHEY and CDR2 is SVGEGT in the germline V gene. Here the CDR3 reads CASSTSGGPSYNEQFF. CDR3 DNA sequence: TGTGCCAGCAGTACTAGCGGGGGGCCATCCTACAATGAGCAGTTCTTC.

This clonotype came up a few times. The CDR3 protein is CASSPEGTGANVLTF. DNA of the CDR3: TGTGCCAGCAGCCCAGAGGGGACTGGGGCCAACGTCCTGACTTTC. This chain links TRBV7-9 with TRBJ2-6, with D perhaps given as TRBD1 or TRBD2 (5 bases each). The V gene's germline CDR1 is SEHNR and CDR2 FQNEAQ (reference sequence). V lost 5 bases and J lost 2, with 10 bases in between. The CDR3 has 15 residues. The whole variable domain, filled in from reference TRBV7-9 and TRBJ2-6, reads DTGVSQNPRHKITKRGQNVTFRCDPISEHNRLYWYRQTLGQGPEFLTYFQNEAQLEKSRLLSDRFSAERPKGSFSTLEIQRTEQGDSAMYLCASSPEGTGANVLTFGAGSRLTVL.

At least ten counts were recorded for this clonotype. CDR3 sequence: CASSEHKYEQFF. The CDR3, as DNA: TGTGCCAGCAGCGAGCATAAGTATGAGCAGTTCTTC. The V gene is TRBV2, the J gene TRBJ2-1; D remains unclear. The V and J ends lost 6 bases and 8 bases respectively, with 11 bases between them. The CDR3 extends over 12 amino acids. Germline CDR1 and CDR2: SNHLY and FYNNEI.

At least ten counts were recorded for this clonotype. The CDR3 loop is CASSQPGIGQPQHF. The CDR3 coding sequence is TGCGCCAGCAGCCAGCCAGGGATAGGTCAGCCCCAGCATTTT. The chain employs TRBV4-1 and TRBJ1-5; a possible D gene is TRBD1 (5 bases). The V end was cut by 3 bases, the J end by 6 bases, with 12 bases between. The CDR3 runs 14 residues. Germline assignment: CDR1 MGHRA and CDR2 YSYEKL.

This clonotype was seen ten or more times. The rearrangement links TRBV12-3 or TRBV12-4 to TRBJ2-3, with 10 bases that match TRBD2. This CDR3 region has 19 residues. V lost 5 bases, J lost 1 base, and 15 bases stayed unmatched. The DNA for the CDR3 is TGTGCCAGCAGTACCACCGGCCTAGCGGGGGCCCCTGGCACAGATACGCAGTATTTT. Residues: CASSTTGLAGAPGTDTQYF.

This clonotype was recorded a few times. This chain links TRBV19 with TRBJ1-5, with 8 positions matching TRBD1. Looked up from germline, CDR1 is LNHDA and CDR2 is SQIVND (reference sequence). The trim removed 6 bases at V and 6 bases at J, leaving 13 bases unmatched. The CDR3 is 16 residues long. The CDR3 DNA follows: TGTGCCAGTAGCCCGACAGGGGCGGTCGTTCGTCAGCCCCAGCATTTT. Translated: CASSPTGAVVRQPQHF.

This clonotype was recorded at least ten times. The J gene is TRBJ2-3, the V gene TRBV6-1; 11 positions agree with TRBD2. The CDR3 runs to 15 residues. V lost 5 bases to trimming and J lost 2 bases; unmatched junction nucleotides: 3. The V gene's germline CDR1 is MNHNS and CDR2 SASEGT. The CDR3 reads CASSPLAGDTDTQYF. CDR3 in DNA: TGTGCCAGCAGTCCACTAGCGGGAGACACAGATACGCAGTATTTT.

This clonotype was detected many times. The J gene is TRBJ1-6, the V gene TRBV25-1, with D unclear. Trimming shortened V by 1 base and J by 9 bases, and 13 bases separated the two germline ends. Germline CDR1 and CDR2: MGHDK and SYGVNS. The CDR3 runs 15 residues. In DNA, the CDR3 is TGTGCCAGCAGTGAATTCTGGGCGGTGGGTTCACCCCTCCACTTT. Translated: CASSEFWAVGSPLHF.

Many counts were recorded for this clonotype. The rearrangement links TRBV24-1 to TRBJ2-7, with D perhaps matching TRBD1 (5 bases). This CDR3 comprises 13 residues. V lost 7 bases, J lost 5 bases, and 14 bases lay in between. Germline CDR1 and CDR2: KGHDR and SFDVKD. The DNA for the CDR3 is TGTGCCACCAGCGACAGCCTTACCGACGAGCAGTACTTC. Translated, it gives CATSDSLTDEQYF.

This clonotype was counted ten times or more. V usage is TRBV27 and J usage is TRBJ2-1, with D hard to call. V was shortened by 5 bases and J by 5 bases, with 13 bases between the two germline ends. Germline assignment: CDR1 MNHEY and CDR2 SMNVEV (reference sequence). The CDR3 sequence is 14 residues long. CDR3 loop: CASSALLRDNEQFF. The CDR3 DNA follows: TGTGCCAGCAGTGCCCTTTTACGGGACAATGAGCAGTTCTTC.

This clonotype has a count of ten or more. This rearrangement joins TRBV24-1 to TRBJ2-5; tentatively, D is TRBD2 (6 bases). Germline V gives CDR1 KGHDR, CDR2 SFDVKD. The CDR3 contains 14 residues. The V gene lost 4 bases and the J gene lost 0 bases, with 8 bases spanning the gap. Written as DNA, the CDR3 is TGTGCCACCAGTGAGGGGGGTTACCAAGAGACCCAGTACTTC. This sequence encodes CATSEGGYQETQYF.

This clonotype was recorded many times. The rearrangement joins TRBV7-2 to TRBJ1-1; D not resolved. The germline V gene has CDR1 SGHTA and CDR2 FQGNSA. The germline V and J ends were trimmed by 0 bases and 7 bases, with 12 bases remaining between them. The CDR3 is 14 residues long. This CDR3 reads CASSLALKVGEAFF. In DNA, the CDR3 is TGTGCCAGCAGCTTAGCGCTGAAGGTCGGTGAAGCTTTCTTT. The full variable domain, its missing parts supplied by reference TRBV7-2 and TRBJ1-1, is GAGVSQSPSNKVTEKGKDVELRCDPISGHTALYWYRQSLGQGLEFLIYFQGNSAPDKSGLPSDRFSAERTGGSVSTLTIQRTQQEDSAVYLCASSLALKVGEAFFGQGTRLTVV.